A single sample gave rise to the 23 T cell receptor beta chains below, sequenced in a study of T cells in Graves' hyperthyroidism and ophthalmopathy. It was RNA transcripts that yielded the amplified TCR beta CDR3 regions. The TCR CDR3 first-round RT-PCR relied on the HTBI primer set. In TCRdb, the multiplex PCR reads were re-called with MiXCR into one record per CDR3 protein. The sample yields fewer than 650,000 distinct CDR3 sequences, 13% to 15% seen once. The source material was blood. The receptors were sampled from a woman aged 18-30 years with Graves' ophthalmopathy.

This clonotype was counted ten times or more. CDR3 nucleotide sequence: TGTGCCAGCAGGCCCGGACGGCGCGAGCACCGCTCCTACAATGAGCAGTTCTTC. Protein sequence: CASRPGRREHRSYNEQFF. V usage is TRBV12-3 or TRBV12-4 and J usage is TRBJ2-1; no reliable D call. Trimming stripped 6 bases from V and 0 bases from J, with 21 bases between. There are 18 residues in the CDR3.

The chain employs TRBV14 and TRBJ2-1, with D perhaps matching TRBD2 (5 bases). Looked up from germline, CDR1 is SGHDN and CDR2 is FVKESK. The germline V and J ends were trimmed by 0 bases and 7 bases, with 13 bases remaining between them. CDR3 length: 15 amino acids. The CDR3 DNA follows: TGTGCCAGCAGCCAAGAGAGCCTAGCCTCGAATGAGCAGTTCTTC. This gives the protein CASSQESLASNEQFF.

This clonotype was seen many times. The chain recombines TRBV2 with TRBJ1-1; D gene uncertain. Per the germline V gene, CDR1 is SNHLY and CDR2 is FYNNEI. Trimming shortened V by 4 bases and J by 3 bases, and 6 bases separated the two germline ends. The CDR3 extends over 12 amino acids. CDR3: CASSGGDTEAFF. As DNA, the CDR3 is TGTGCCAGCAGTGGCGGGGACACTGAAGCTTTCTTT.

The table lists this clonotype with many counts. The genes are TRBV28 and TRBJ1-2, with a possible D match to TRBD1 (5 bases). Trimming removed 6 bases from V and 8 bases from J, with 31 bases in between. CDR3 length equals 18 residues. Germline V gene data show CDR1 as MDHEN and CDR2 as SYDVKM. The CDR3 sequence is CASSQTLPRDGPSRGYTF. The DNA of the CDR3 is TGTGCCAGCAGCCAAACCCTCCCCCGGGACGGCCCTTCTAGGGGCTACACCTTC.

The gene calls are TRBV7-2 and TRBJ2-3; TRBD2 aligns across 7 bases. With 1 base clipped from V and 4 bases from J, the junction kept 11 bases outside the gene matches. Per the germline V gene, CDR1 is SGHTA and CDR2 is FQGNSA. The CDR3 length is 17 residues. CDR3 nucleotides: TGTGCCAGCAGCTTAGACGGGGAGGGAGGTGTAGCAGATACGCAGTATTTT. Its protein is CASSLDGEGGVADTQYF.

This clonotype was found many times. V and J are TRBV19 and TRBJ2-7, with TRBD2 identical over 9 bases. The germline CDR1 and CDR2 sequences are LNHDA and SQIVND (reference sequence). Trimming cost V 2 bases and J 3 bases; bases outside gene matches: 5. The CDR3 has 15 residues. The chain's CDR3 is CASSILREGFYEQYF. For the CDR3, the DNA is TGTGCCAGTAGTATATTGCGGGAGGGCTTCTACGAGCAGTACTTC.

The V gene is TRBV28, the J gene TRBJ2-2; no reliable D call. Trimming left V 0 bases short and J 2 bases short, with 10 bases between. This CDR3 comprises 16 residues. The germline V gene has CDR1 MDHEN and CDR2 SYDVKM. This chain's CDR3 is CASSLWRHTNTGELFF. DNA for the CDR3: TGTGCCAGCAGTTTATGGCGTCACACCAACACCGGGGAGCTGTTTTTT. The whole variable domain, remainder taken from reference TRBV28 and TRBJ2-2, is DVKVTQSSRYLVKRTGEKVFLECVQDMDHENMFWYRQDPGLGLRLIYFSYDVKMKEKGDIPEGYSVSREKKERFSLILESASTNQTSMYLCASSLWRHTNTGELFFGEGSRLTVL.

This chain uses TRBV7-9 with TRBJ1-5, with D possibly being TRBD1 (5 bases). Trimming shortened V by 1 base and J by 2 bases, and 9 bases separated the two germline ends. This CDR3 region has 15 residues. Germline V gene sequence: CDR1 SEHNR, CDR2 FQNEAQ (reference sequence). The CDR3 loop is CASSLVGVGNQPQHF. Here the CDR3 DNA reads TGTGCCAGCAGCTTAGTAGGGGTGGGCAATCAGCCCCAGCATTTT. The entire variable domain, with the rest obtained from reference TRBV7-9 and TRBJ1-5, is as follows: DTGVSQNPRHKITKRGQNVTFRCDPISEHNRLYWYRQTLGQGPEFLTYFQNEAQLEKSRLLSDRFSAERPKGSFSTLEIQRTEQGDSAMYLCASSLVGVGNQPQHFGDGTRLSIL.

This clonotype came up a few times. The rearrangement uses TRBV6-1 and TRBJ1-4; a weak D match, TRBD1 (5 bases). Germline values: CDR1 MNHNS, CDR2 SASEGT. The CDR3 loop spans 14 amino acids. The germline V and J ends were trimmed by 3 bases and 4 bases, with 9 bases remaining between them. CDR3 nucleotides: TGTGCCAGCAGTGATGGGGGGGTTAATGAAAAACTGTTTTTT. This gives the protein CASSDGGVNEKLFF.

The chain links TRBV19 to TRBJ1-3; D is ambiguous. V dropped 7 bases and J dropped 0 bases, with 10 bases sitting between them. The CDR3 extends over 14 amino acids. The germline gives CDR1 LNHDA, CDR2 SQIVND (reference sequence). The CDR3 DNA follows: TGTGCCAGTACGAGACGCTCCTCTGGAAACACCATATATTTT. Protein sequence: CASTRRSSGNTIYF. Using reference TRBV19 and TRBJ1-3 for the parts outside the CDR3, the full variable domain is DGGITQSPKYLFRKEGQNVTLSCEQNLNHDAMYWYRQDPGQGLRLIYYSQIVNDFQKGDIAEGYSVSREKKESFPLTVTSAQKNPTAFYLCASTRRSSGNTIYFGEGSWLTVV.

The table lists this clonotype with a few counts. The chain employs TRBV30 and TRBJ2-7; D call uncertain. Germline CDR1 and CDR2: GTSNPN and SVGIG (reference sequence). Deletions cut 2 bases from V and 4 bases from J, with 9 bases between. This CDR3 spans 12 amino acids. The CDR3 DNA sequence: TGTGCCTGGAGTTTAGTGGGTTACGAGCAGTACTTC. Residues: CAWSLVGYEQYF.

This clonotype was recorded a few times. The rearrangement links TRBV4-2 to TRBJ2-7, with D possibly TRBD1 on 6 matching bases. This CDR3 contains 18 residues. Germline V gene sequence: CDR1 LGHNA, CDR2 YNFKEQ. V was clipped by 0 bases and J by 0 bases, with 18 bases between them. The DNA for the CDR3 is TGTGCCAGCAGCCAAGATAAGGGGGAACAGTGGAGCTCCTACGAGCAGTACTTC. It is translated as CASSQDKGEQWSSYEQYF.

This clonotype has just a few counts. The chain links TRBV7-9 to TRBJ2-6; no definite D call. The germline V gene has CDR1 SEHNR and CDR2 FQNEAQ (reference sequence). Trimming removed 5 bases at V and 2 bases at J, with 7 bases between. The length of the CDR3 is 14 residues. This CDR3 is CASSPDAGANVLTF. For the CDR3, the DNA is TGTGCCAGCAGCCCGGATGCTGGGGCCAACGTCCTGACTTTC.

This clonotype has a count of ten or more. This chain connects TRBV29-1 to TRBJ2-3; tentatively, D is TRBD2 (6 bases). This CDR3 has 13 residues. The germline V and J ends were trimmed by 4 bases and 1 base, with 9 bases remaining between them. The germline V gene has CDR1 SQVTM and CDR2 ANQGSEA. As DNA, the CDR3 is TGCAGCGTTGGGAGGGATGGCACAGATACGCAGTATTTT. Its translation is CSVGRDGTDTQYF.

The rearrangement links TRBV20-1 to TRBJ2-1, with 9 bases that match TRBD2. In germline, CDR1 is DFQATT, CDR2 SNEGSKA (reference sequence). J lost 4 bases, V lost 0 bases, and 7 bases had no gene match. This CDR3 region has 16 residues. The CDR3 nucleotides are TGCAGTGCTAGAGATTTTTCTAGCGGGACATACAATGAGCAGTTCTTC. Residues: CSARDFSSGTYNEQFF.

CDR3: CASSTAGGSNEQFF. The CDR3 coding sequence is TGTGCCAGTAGTACCGCGGGCGGGAGTAATGAGCAGTTCTTC. This chain uses TRBV19 with TRBJ2-1; 7 nucleotides line up with TRBD2. There are 14 residues in the CDR3. J was trimmed by 7 bases and V by 4 bases; bases with no gene match: 7. The germline V gene encodes CDR1 LNHDA and CDR2 SQIVND (reference sequence). The variable domain in full, completed from reference TRBV19 and TRBJ2-1, reads DGGITQSPKYLFRKEGQNVTLSCEQNLNHDAMYWYRQDPGQGLRLIYYSQIVNDFQKGDIAEGYSVSREKKESFPLTVTSAQKNPTAFYLCASSTAGGSNEQFFGPGTRLTVL.

This clonotype was seen many times. The V and J genes are TRBV2 and TRBJ2-2; TRBD2 agrees at 7 bases. Germline CDR1 is SNHLY and CDR2 is FYNNEI. V gave up 5 bases and J gave up 1 base; unmatched junction bases: 7. The CDR3 sequence is 16 residues long. The CDR3 DNA reads TGTGCCAGCAGTTACGAAACTAGCGTGAACACCGGGGAGCTGTTTTTT. Amino acid sequence: CASSYETSVNTGELFF.

This clonotype was counted many times. The chain combines TRBV6-5 with TRBJ2-5, with D tentatively TRBD2 (6 bases). Trimming took 0 bases from V and 1 from J, leaving 21 bases between them. The germline V gene has CDR1 MNHEY and CDR2 SVGAGI. CDR3 length: 19 residues. This chain's CDR3 is CASSYSMGGAQGPQETQYF. The CDR3 nucleotides read TGTGCCAGCAGTTACTCGATGGGCGGGGCCCAAGGTCCCCAAGAGACCCAGTACTTC.

The chain carries TRBV7-9 and TRBJ2-1; TRBD2 might be the D (6 bases). CDR1 and CDR2 from the germline V gene are SEHNR and FQNEAQ (reference sequence). The CDR3 spans 14 residues. Trimming removed 1 base from V and 7 bases from J, with 11 bases in between. DNA for the CDR3: TGTGCCAGCAGCTTAGGGCGGGGAGAGAATGAGCAGTTCTTC. Translation: CASSLGRGENEQFF.

This clonotype was detected many times. The J gene is TRBJ2-3, the V gene TRBV20-1; D uncertain. The germline V and J ends were trimmed by 5 bases and 3 bases, with 15 bases remaining between them. This CDR3 comprises 14 residues. Looked up from germline, CDR1 is DFQATT and CDR2 is SNEGSKA (reference sequence). CDR3 loop: CSALVLPPTDTQYF. The DNA of the CDR3 is TGCAGTGCTCTCGTTCTGCCGCCGACAGATACGCAGTATTTT.

This clonotype was detected many times. V gene TRBV28 combines with J gene TRBJ2-2; 10 nucleotides agree with TRBD2. V trimming: 2 bases; J trimming: 4 bases; junction bases outside the gene matches: 7. Germline CDR1 reads MDHEN; CDR2 reads SYDVKM. This CDR3 spans 17 amino acids. The CDR3 sequence: CASSLVLAGVFTGELFF. CDR3 in DNA: TGTGCCAGCAGTTTAGTCCTAGCGGGAGTTTTCACCGGGGAGCTGTTTTTT. Looking up the rest from reference TRBV28 and TRBJ2-2 gives the full variable domain: DVKVTQSSRYLVKRTGEKVFLECVQDMDHENMFWYRQDPGLGLRLIYFSYDVKMKEKGDIPEGYSVSREKKERFSLILESASTNQTSMYLCASSLVLAGVFTGELFFGEGSRLTVL.

The CDR3 bases are TGTGCCAGCAGCCCAATAGCTTCTAGCGGGAGGGCAGCCAATAGAGAGACCCAGTACTTC. Protein product: CASSPIASSGRAANRETQYF. The gene calls are TRBV7-9 and TRBJ2-5, with 12 positions matching TRBD2. V trimming: 5 bases; J trimming: 4 bases; junction bases outside the gene matches: 20. The germline gives CDR1 SEHNR, CDR2 FQNEAQ (reference sequence). The CDR3 is 20 amino acids.

In its sample, this clonotype was seen many times. The chain carries TRBV18 and TRBJ2-7; D tentatively fits TRBD1 or TRBD2 (5 bases each). The V end lost 5 bases, the J end lost 5 bases, and 10 bases lay between the germline ends. The CDR3 is 12 amino acids. Germline CDR1 and CDR2: KGHSH and LQKENI. The CDR3, as DNA: TGTGCCAGCTCAGACCCGGGGCACGAGCAGTACTTC. Translated, it gives CASSDPGHEQYF.